This is a list of T cell receptor beta chains from one sample in a study of blood T cell repertoires in COVID-19. Profiling relied on immunoSEQ multiplex PCR, and the TCRdb table lists in-frame clones only, not all of them. Of around 450,000 clones listed, roughly 85% are singletons. The sample was PBMCs or T cells enriched from blood (not recorded which). The receptors originated from a young woman with acute COVID-19. CDR3s include the opening cysteine and the closing phenylalanine or tryptophan. A D gene is named only where the DNA matches it firmly. Expanded clones get a size class; other rows say once, few or many, or leave the size out.

d_gene: TRBD2
abundance: -
j_gene: TRBJ2-1
v_gene: TRBV5-1
CDR3nt: TGCGCCAGCAGCTTGATTACAGCGGGAGCCTACAATGAGCAGTTCTTC
CDR3aa: CASSLITAGAYNEQFF

d_gene: -
abundance: -
j_gene: TRBJ1-2
v_gene: TRBV9
CDR3nt: TGTGCCAGCATGGGAGGGATTTATGGCTACACCTTC
CDR3aa: CASMGGIYGYTF

d_gene: TRBD1
abundance: -
j_gene: TRBJ2-7
v_gene: TRBV11-2
CDR3nt: TGTGCCAGCAGCTTAAGAACAGGACAGGGGGCGGGAAACGAGCAGTACTTC
CDR3aa: CASSLRTGQGAGNEQYF

d_gene: TRBD2
abundance: -
j_gene: TRBJ2-5
v_gene: TRBV19
CDR3nt: TGTGCCAGTAGTTTAAGGATCGGGGGGTACCCTACCCCCCAAGAGACCCAGTACTTC
CDR3aa: CASSLRIGGYPTPQETQYF

d_gene: -
abundance: -
j_gene: TRBJ2-7
v_gene: TRBV2
CDR3nt: TGTGCCAGCAGTGCCGGGACACCGACCTACGAGCAGTACTTC
CDR3aa: CASSAGTPTYEQYF

d_gene: TRBD1
abundance: few
j_gene: TRBJ1-2
v_gene: TRBV7-2
CDR3nt: TGTGCCAGCAGCTCCCCTGACAGGGGACCTAACTATGGCTACACCTTC
CDR3aa: CASSSPDRGPNYGYTF

d_gene: -
abundance: -
j_gene: TRBJ2-7
v_gene: TRBV6-2/TRBV6-3
CDR3nt: TGTGCCAGCAGTTATCTCAGGCAAGCCCTCTACGAGCAGTACTTC
CDR3aa: CASSYLRQALYEQYF

d_gene: TRBD1
abundance: -
j_gene: TRBJ1-5
v_gene: TRBV9
CDR3nt: TGTGCCAGCAGCGAGGGACAGGGATACAATCAGCCCCAGCATTTT
CDR3aa: CASSEGQGYNQPQHF

d_gene: -
abundance: -
j_gene: TRBJ1-2
v_gene: TRBV20-1
CDR3nt: TGCAGTGCTAGAGTACAAAATGGCTACACCTTC
CDR3aa: CSARVQNGYTF

d_gene: TRBD1
abundance: -
j_gene: TRBJ1-1
v_gene: TRBV29-1
CDR3nt: TGCAGCGACCGACAGGGGTTCGGTGAAGCTTTCTTT
CDR3aa: CSDRQGFGEAFF

d_gene: -
abundance: -
j_gene: TRBJ2-7
v_gene: TRBV5-4
CDR3nt: TGTGCCAGCAGCTACGGGGGAACCTACGAGCAGTACTTC
CDR3aa: CASSYGGTYEQYF

d_gene: TRBD1
abundance: -
j_gene: TRBJ2-7
v_gene: TRBV10-3
CDR3nt: TGTGCCATCAGTCCGGGACAGGGCCTCTACGAGCAGTACTTC
CDR3aa: CAISPGQGLYEQYF

d_gene: -
abundance: -
j_gene: TRBJ2-7
v_gene: TRBV10-3
CDR3nt: TGTGCCATCAGCCCCGGGACACTTACTTACGAGCAGTACTTC
CDR3aa: CAISPGTLTYEQYF

d_gene: -
abundance: -
j_gene: TRBJ2-7
v_gene: TRBV19
CDR3nt: TGTGCCAGTAGTATAGACCGACTCCTTACAGGGGAGCAGTACTTC
CDR3aa: CASSIDRLLTGEQYF

d_gene: -
abundance: few
j_gene: TRBJ1-2
v_gene: TRBV10-3
CDR3nt: TGTGCCATCACCGAGAGGGAACAGGGACGTAACGGCTACACCTTC
CDR3aa: CAITEREQGRNGYTF

d_gene: -
abundance: -
j_gene: TRBJ1-1
v_gene: TRBV24-1
CDR3nt: TGTGCCACCAGTGATTGGGGGGGCCCTGAAGCTTTCTTT
CDR3aa: CATSDWGGPEAFF

d_gene: -
abundance: -
j_gene: TRBJ1-3
v_gene: TRBV28
CDR3nt: TGTGCCAGCAGTTTATTCGTCTCTGGAAACACCATATATTTT
CDR3aa: CASSLFVSGNTIYF

d_gene: TRBD1
abundance: -
j_gene: TRBJ1-1
v_gene: TRBV27
CDR3nt: TGTGCCAGCAGTTTACATAAGGGGGCCACTGAAGCTTTCTTT
CDR3aa: CASSLHKGATEAFF

d_gene: TRBD1
abundance: once
j_gene: TRBJ2-7
v_gene: TRBV27
CDR3nt: TGTGCCAGCAGTTTAGGACAGGGTTGGGACGAGCAGTACTTC
CDR3aa: CASSLGQGWDEQYF

d_gene: -
abundance: -
j_gene: TRBJ2-5
v_gene: TRBV5-6
CDR3nt: TGTGCCAGCAGCTCTTCTAGGGAGACCCAGTACTTC
CDR3aa: CASSSSRETQYF